A selection of T cell receptor beta chains follows, all from one sample in a study of blood T cell repertoires in COVID-19. The method was immunoSEQ multiplex PCR; TCRdb's version includes in-frame clones alone and lacks a portion of them. The sample records about 280,000 clones, 70% to 90% being singletons. Source material: peripheral blood. The receptors were sampled from a woman between 65 and 79 years old with acute or convalescent COVID-19. CDR3s include the opening cysteine and the closing phenylalanine or tryptophan. A D gene is named only where the DNA matches it firmly. Clone size is stated in some rows and not others, as once, few, many or a class when expanded.

clone_size j_call d_call v_call cdr3_aa cdr3_nt
NA TRBJ1-1 NA TRBV11-2 CASSSLTTGGFLF TGTGCCAGCAGCTCGCTGACAACCGGAGGGTTCCTCTTT
NA TRBJ2-7 TRBD2 TRBV7-6 CASSLYSGGSYEQYF TGTGCCAGCAGCTTATACAGCGGGGGCTCCTACGAGCAGTACTTC
NA TRBJ2-5 TRBD2 TRBV7-9 CASSFLRGGSETQYF TGTGCCAGCAGCTTCTTGCGGGGGGGCTCGGAGACCCAGTACTTC
NA TRBJ2-5 NA TRBV19 CASSVQGVSAETQYF TGTGCCAGTAGTGTCCAGGGTGTGAGCGCGGAGACCCAGTACTTC
NA TRBJ2-2 TRBD2 TRBV13 CASSRGGADTGELFF TGTGCCAGCAGCCGCGGGGGGGCCGACACCGGGGAGCTGTTTTTT
NA TRBJ2-2 TRBD1 TRBV14 CASSQGTGGRTGELFF TGTGCCAGCAGCCAAGGGACAGGGGGTCGGACCGGGGAGCTGTTTTTT
NA TRBJ1-1 TRBD1 TRBV3-1/TRBV3-2 CASSPNRGRAFF TGTGCCAGCAGCCCAAACAGGGGACGGGCTTTCTTT
NA TRBJ2-3 TRBD2 TRBV6-5 CASSLSGAPTDTQYF TGTGCCAGCAGTCTTAGCGGGGCGCCCACAGATACGCAGTATTTT
once TRBJ2-1 TRBD2 TRBV5-5 CASSLDSGGSYNEQFF TGTGCCAGCAGCTTGGATTCCGGGGGGAGCTACAATGAGCAGTTCTTC
once TRBJ2-3 TRBD1 TRBV5-1 CASSFSSPGGPDTQYF TGCGCCAGCAGCTTTTCCTCTCCAGGGGGCCCAGATACGCAGTATTTT
NA TRBJ2-1 TRBD2 TRBV15 CATSRDRAFLRGIEQFF TGTGCCACCAGCAGAGATCGGGCCTTCCTGCGGGGGATTGAGCAGTTCTTC
NA TRBJ2-3 NA TRBV5-4 CASSPPGVVTDTQYF TGTGCCAGCAGCCCCCCGGGGGTTGTGACAGATACGCAGTATTTT
NA TRBJ2-7 NA TRBV5-5 CASSTGTPSYEQYF TGTGCCAGCAGCACCGGGACTCCTTCTTACGAGCAGTACTTC
few TRBJ2-7 NA TRBV6-1 CASSEAGPVYEQYF TGTGCCAGCAGTGAAGCGGGCCCGGTCTACGAGCAGTACTTC
few TRBJ1-5 NA TRBV7-2 CASSLAYQPQHF TGTGCCAGCAGCTTGGCTTATCAGCCCCAGCATTTT
NA TRBJ2-5 NA TRBV18 CASSPGGQRGGTQYF TGTGCCAGCTCACCCGGAGGACAGAGAGGAGGGACCCAGTACTTC
few TRBJ1-6 NA TRBV9 CASSPYQGSPLHF TGTGCCAGCAGCCCCTATCAGGGATCACCCCTCCACTTT
NA TRBJ2-2 TRBD1 TRBV3-1/TRBV3-2 CASSQVTGAATGELFF TGTGCCAGCAGCCAAGTCACAGGGGCAGCAACCGGGGAGCTGTTTTTT
NA TRBJ1-2 TRBD1 TRBV5-4 CASSGGGSGGDYGYTF TGTGCCAGCAGCGGAGGCGGTTCAGGGGGCGACTATGGCTACACCTTC
NA TRBJ1-2 NA TRBV5-1 CASSLGPNYGYTF TGCGCCAGCAGCTTGGGGCCCAACTATGGCTACACCTTC
NA TRBJ1-1 NA TRBV5-4 CASSFRNTEAFF TGTGCCAGCAGCTTCCGTAACACTGAAGCTTTCTTT
NA TRBJ2-7 NA TRBV10-2 CASSDIYEQYF TGCGCCAGCAGTGACATCTACGAGCAGTACTTC
NA TRBJ2-3 NA TRBV9 CASSVDGGRTTDTQYF TGTGCCAGCAGCGTAGACGGCGGTAGAACCACAGATACGCAGTATTTT
NA TRBJ1-4 TRBD1 TRBV2 CASSEQGGNEKLFF TGTGCCAGCAGTGAGCAGGGGGGTAATGAAAAACTGTTTTTT
NA TRBJ1-2 TRBD1 TRBV20-1 CSASRRTGSGYTF TGCAGTGCTAGTCGTCGGACAGGGAGCGGCTACACCTTC
NA TRBJ1-1 NA TRBV6-4 CASSSQGGAEAFF TGTGCCAGCAGTTCTCAAGGGGGGGCTGAAGCTTTCTTT
NA TRBJ2-2 NA TRBV5-1 CASILEWGSTGELFF TGCGCCAGCATACTAGAGTGGGGATCAACCGGGGAGCTGTTTTTT
NA TRBJ1-1 NA TRBV6-6 CASSYSSSRREAFF TGTGCCAGCAGTTACTCGAGCAGCCGGCGGGAAGCTTTCTTT
NA TRBJ1-6 NA TRBV9 CASSATPTGPDSPLHF TGTGCCAGCAGCGCGACACCGACAGGACCTGATTCACCCCTCCACTTT
NA TRBJ1-1 NA TRBV2 CASRQEGLLNTEAFF TGTGCCAGCAGGCAGGAGGGGCTTCTGAACACTGAAGCTTTCTTT
once TRBJ2-3 NA TRBV5-1 CASSFRGYADTQYF TGCGCCAGCAGCTTTAGGGGATATGCAGATACGCAGTATTTT
few TRBJ1-5 NA TRBV2 CASSSRPEPQHF TGTGCCAGCAGCTCCAGGCCCGAGCCCCAGCATTTT
NA TRBJ1-1 NA TRBV5-1 CASSLALGSVNTEAFF TGCGCCAGCAGCTTGGCTCTTGGGAGTGTGAACACTGAAGCTTTCTTT
NA TRBJ1-5 TRBD1 TRBV20-1 CSASAGGAGNQPQHF TGCAGTGCTAGTGCAGGGGGCGCGGGCAATCAGCCCCAGCATTTT
few TRBJ1-4 NA TRBV29-1 CSALTGVSKKLFF TGCAGCGCCTTGACCGGGGTTTCGAAAAAACTGTTTTTT
few TRBJ1-2 NA TRBV14 CASSRSLEYGYTF TGTGCCAGCAGCCGATCGTTGGAGTATGGCTACACCTTC
once TRBJ1-1 NA TRBV3-1/TRBV3-2 CASSQDALGRAFF TGTGCCAGCAGCCAAGATGCTTTGGGGAGGGCTTTCTTT
NA TRBJ1-1 TRBD1 TRBV10-3 CAVRDRVMLNTEAFF TGTGCCGTACGGGACAGGGTGATGCTGAACACTGAAGCTTTCTTT
NA TRBJ1-5 NA TRBV5-5 CASSLVSGNQPQHF TGTGCCAGCAGCTTAGTTTCAGGGAATCAGCCCCAGCATTTT
NA TRBJ2-2 TRBD2 TRBV2 CASGGTSGGHTGELFF TGTGCCAGCGGGGGGACTAGCGGGGGACACACCGGGGAGCTGTTTTTT
once TRBJ1-1 TRBD1 TRBV5-1 CASSFTGTGGRAEAFF TGCGCCAGCAGCTTTACCGGGACAGGGGGTAGGGCTGAAGCTTTCTTT
once TRBJ1-6 NA TRBV3-1/TRBV3-2 CASSLDSYNSPLHF TGTGCCAGCAGTCTGGACAGTTATAATTCACCCCTCCACTTT
few TRBJ1-5 NA TRBV6-2/TRBV6-3 CASSLGQRNQPQHF TGTGCCAGCAGTCTTGGACAGCGCAATCAGCCCCAGCATTTT
NA TRBJ2-5 TRBD2 TRBV5-5 CASSLLAGAQAQYF TGTGCCAGCAGCTTACTAGCGGGGGCCCAGGCCCAGTACTTC